This TCR beta chain came from a study of shared clonotypes between healthy human individuals. Findings and limits, study-wide: Investigators collected only blood, and repertoires in tissues likely differ.

Generated by immunoSEQ multiplex PCR, the TCRdb table keeps only in-frame clones and is missing some. The sample comprises under 2,000,000 clones, less than 95% of which are singletons, and under 1.5% rests with the top ten. Naive-designated CD8 cells lacked CD45RO, were positively enriched for CCR7, and omitted terminally differentiated effector memory CD45RA+ cells. Note on this clone: Its antigen is as yet unknown.

Germline V gene data show CDR1 as MNHEY and CDR2 as SVGAGI. The ends were cut back, 6 bases at V and 4 bases at J, with 13 bases in the middle. The CDR3 has 14 residues. The gene calls are TRBV6-5 and TRBJ2-1; tentative D call: TRBD2 (6 bases). Sequenced sample: naive CD8+ T cells sorted from blood. The TCR comes from a man aged 18 to 35 in good health. The CDR3 loop reads CASSPGLPYNEQFF. For the CDR3, the DNA is TGTGCCAGCAGCCCCGGACTACCTTACAATGAGCAGTTCTTC.